One sample yielded the 7 T cell receptor beta chains listed below, sequenced in a study of T cells expressing NK-cell markers. From the 5' RACE reads, TCRdb lists one entry per CDR3 protein and no DNA. Reported are roughly 380,000 distinct CDR3 sequences; the ten largest clones contain roughly 5.2%. What was sequenced was blood T cells: a sorted CD56 or NKG2C T cell subset, CD4+ or CD8+ T cells, or bulk PBMC T cells (not recorded which). These receptor sequences come from a man between 18 and 69 years old in good health.

The V gene is TRBV7-2, the J gene TRBJ1-2. The CDR3 contains 12 residues. Germline V gene lookup returns CDR1 SGHTA and CDR2 FQGNSA. CDR3 protein: CASTFQENGYTF.

The chain recombines TRBV18 with TRBJ2-5; the TRBD1 assignment by TCRdb is unverifiable without DNA. The CDR3 is made up of 15 amino acids. Germline V CDR1 and CDR2: KGHSH, LQKENI. The CDR3 loop is CASSSVPGTIKTQYF.

This rearrangement joins TRBV4-1 to TRBJ2-2; TCRdb reports TRBD2, a call that lacks DNA to check it against. The CDR3 consists of 17 residues. CDR1 MGHRA and CDR2 YSYEKL come from the germline V gene. CDR3 protein: CASSQPPGGVNTGELFF.

The CDR3 is CASSERGGRNEQFF. The rearrangement uses TRBV6-1 and TRBJ2-1; as DNA is missing, the TRBD1 call by TCRdb cannot be tested. Germline-derived CDR1 and CDR2 are MNHNS and SASEGT. CDR3 size: 14 residues.

This rearrangement joins TRBV2 to TRBJ2-2; the D gene TCRdb calls, TRBD1, cannot be checked with no DNA. The CDR3 runs to 16 residues. The germline CDR1 and CDR2 sequences are SNHLY and FYNNEI. CDR3 region: CASSRSGGAAAGELFF.

This sequence joins TRBV21-1 and TRBJ2-7; lacking DNA, the TRBD1 call made by TCRdb goes unchecked. TRBV21-1 is noted as a pseudogene. This CDR3 is built from 14 residues. The CDR3 region is CASSNVPGCNEQYF.

V usage is TRBV2 and J usage is TRBJ1-2. Germline CDR1 is SNHLY and CDR2 is FYNNEI. There are 15 residues in the CDR3. CDR3: CASSERSVGILGYTF.